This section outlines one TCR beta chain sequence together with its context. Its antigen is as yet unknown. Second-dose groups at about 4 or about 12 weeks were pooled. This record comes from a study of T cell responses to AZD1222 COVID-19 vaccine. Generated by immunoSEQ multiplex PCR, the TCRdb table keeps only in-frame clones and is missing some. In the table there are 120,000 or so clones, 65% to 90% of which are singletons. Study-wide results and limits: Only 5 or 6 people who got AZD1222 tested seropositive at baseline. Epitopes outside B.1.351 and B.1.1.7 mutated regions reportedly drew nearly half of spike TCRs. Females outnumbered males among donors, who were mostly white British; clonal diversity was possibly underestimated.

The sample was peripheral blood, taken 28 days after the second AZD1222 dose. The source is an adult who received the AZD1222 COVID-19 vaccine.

Written as DNA, the CDR3 is TGTGCCAGCAGTGAAGCAGTAGGACCTGAAGCTTTCTTT. Translated: CASSEAVGPEAFF. The rearrangement links TRBV6-1 to TRBJ1-1; D remains ambiguous. This CDR3 region has 13 residues. Per the germline V gene, CDR1 is MNHNS and CDR2 is SASEGT. The V end was cut by 0 bases, the J end by 6 bases, with 8 bases between.